These 18 T cell receptor beta chains were all obtained from the same sample, sequenced in a study of CXCR3-negative and CXCR3-positive naive CD8 T cells. UMI-labeled 5' RACE yielded the TRB cDNA libraries. Reanalyzing the 5' RACE reads, TCRdb keeps one entry per CDR3 protein, without DNA. In total, the table holds 60,000 to 70,000 distinct CDR3 sequences. Whole-study findings and limits: Naive cells with CXCR3 showed TRB CDR3s that were more hydrophobic than those in CXCR3-negative naive cells.

Their antigens are not known. The sample taken for sequencing was naive CXCR3+ CD8+ T cells from blood. Subset reported: CD45RO-CCR7+CD27+CD95- naive CD8+ T cells expressing CXCR3 (TNR3+). The receptor set was obtained from a human donor in good health. Some clones in this sample may be carry-over from other donors' samples.

J is TRBJ2-7 and V is TRBV3-1; as DNA is missing, the TRBD2 call by TCRdb cannot be tested. CDR1 and CDR2 from the germline V gene are LGHDT and YNNKEL (reference sequence). The CDR3 runs 13 residues. CDR3 sequence: CASSQREDYEQYF.

The gene calls are TRBV10-3 and TRBJ1-2; with no DNA, the TCRdb D assignment of TRBD1 cannot be verified. Germline CDR1 reads ENHRY; CDR2 reads SYGVKD. CDR3 size: 16 residues. The CDR3 is CAINSPLAGGNYGYTF.

Here the CDR3 reads CSARDIGREDEKLFF. The V gene is TRBV20-1, the J gene TRBJ1-4; TCRdb returns TRBD1, unconfirmable since there is no DNA. CDR1 and CDR2 from the germline V gene are DFQATT and SNEGSKA (reference sequence). The CDR3 has 15 residues.

J is TRBJ1-5 and V is TRBV12-3 or TRBV12-4. This CDR3 contains 16 residues. CDR3 sequence: CASSLSPLTGNQPQHF.

This chain joins TRBV29-1 and TRBJ2-7. The CDR3 totals 12 residues. CDR1 is SQVTM and CDR2 is ANQGSEA in the germline V gene. The CDR3 spells CSVEETSYEQYF.

The V gene is TRBV7-3, the J gene TRBJ2-1; the TRBD2 assignment by TCRdb is unverifiable without DNA. In germline, CDR1 is SGHTA, CDR2 FQGTGA. The CDR3 has 16 residues. CDR3 loop: CASSFGLAGGPSEQFF.

The chain combines TRBV4-1 with TRBJ2-1; with no DNA, the TCRdb D assignment of TRBD2 cannot be verified. Looked up from germline, CDR1 is MGHRA and CDR2 is YSYEKL. The CDR3 spans 13 residues. The CDR3 sequence: CASSQARGGEQFF.

The chain's CDR3 is CASSLSGPVVGETQYF. The V call is TRBV5-1, the J call TRBJ2-5. The germline V gene has CDR1 SGHRS and CDR2 YFSETQ. CDR3 length: 16 amino acids.

The J gene is TRBJ2-7, the V gene TRBV6-2 or TRBV6-3; TCRdb names TRBD1, which stays unverified in the absence of DNA. CDR1 and CDR2 (germline): MNHEY, SVGEGT. The CDR3 spans 14 residues. The CDR3: CASSYWTGSYEQYF.

The gene calls are TRBV6-5 and TRBJ2-5. The CDR3 is 15 residues long. The germline V gene has CDR1 MNHEY and CDR2 SVGAGI. The CDR3 protein is CASSYYLGNLETQYF.

The chain carries TRBV12-3 or TRBV12-4 and TRBJ1-5; TCRdb designates TRBD1, a call that cannot be tested without DNA. The CDR3 totals 15 residues. CDR3 residues: CASTSGGRGNQPQHF.

The V gene is TRBV10-3, the J gene TRBJ2-2; TCRdb selects TRBD1, and the lack of DNA leaves this call unchecked. Per the germline V gene, CDR1 is ENHRY and CDR2 is SYGVKD. The CDR3 spans 15 residues. CDR3 in amino acids: CAITGGQANTGELFF.

J is TRBJ2-1 and V is TRBV29-1; TCRdb designates TRBD2, a call that cannot be tested without DNA. This CDR3 comprises 12 residues. Germline loops: CDR1 SQVTM, CDR2 ANQGSEA. The CDR3 reads CSVERAANEQFF.

CDR3 sequence reads: CSARVQAGYNEQFF. This chain links TRBV20-1 with TRBJ2-1; the TCRdb D gene call, TRBD1, has no DNA to confirm it. The CDR3 sequence is 14 residues long. Looked up from germline, CDR1 is DFQATT and CDR2 is SNEGSKA (reference sequence).

The gene calls are TRBV11-2 and TRBJ1-1; TCRdb lists TRBD1, though no DNA is available to test this call. CDR1 is SGHAT, CDR2 FQNNGV, per germline. This CDR3 region has 15 residues. The CDR3 spells CASSLQQGRNTEAFF.

This sequence joins TRBV4-1 and TRBJ1-2. CDR1 and CDR2 (germline): MGHRA, YSYEKL. This CDR3 region has 13 residues. The CDR3: CASSQESIYGYTF.

The V call is TRBV7-3, the J call TRBJ2-2; with no DNA, the TCRdb D assignment of TRBD2 cannot be verified. Per germline, CDR1 SGHTA and CDR2 FQGTGA. This CDR3 has 18 amino acids. The CDR3 reads CASSLTALRGGRTGELFF.

The CDR3 loop reads CASSLSSGGTRETQYF. The rearrangement uses TRBV7-8 and TRBJ2-5; there is no DNA to check the TCRdb D call of TRBD2. The CDR3 covers 16 residues. In germline, CDR1 is SGHVS, CDR2 FQNEAQ. Supplemented by reference TRBV7-8 and TRBJ2-5, the full variable domain reads GAGVSQSPRYKVAKRGQDVALRCDPISGHVSLFWYQQALGQGPEFLTYFQNEAQLDKSGLPSDRFFAERPEGSVSTLKIQRTQQEDSAVYLCASSLSSGGTRETQYFGPGTRLLVL.